This TCR beta chain was identified during a study of vaccination and CD4 T cells after COVID-19. Study findings and constraints: Vaccine-specific clones in convalescent patients were spike mono-reactive in 304 of 307 cases.

About this clonotype: Its target is not known.

Treatment in this sample: roughly 11-day PBMC culture with coronavirus spike peptide pools or control peptides (ViraFEST assay). Cultured CD4+ T cells had their DNA profiled by the Oncomine TCR Beta short-read assay. The source of extracted genomic DNA was cultured CD4+ T cells. One entry per CDR3 protein results from TCRdb running MiXCR on the PCR reads. The data contain about 17,000 distinct CDR3 sequences, about 40% of them singletons. Trimming removed 1 base at V and 4 bases at J, with 25 bases between. Germline values: CDR1 SGHVS, CDR2 FQNEAQ. The CDR3 has 20 amino acids. This TCR was sampled from a human donor who had recovered from COVID-19. The sequencing sample was made of CD4+ T cells from blood, cultured in vitro. The chain carries TRBV7-8 and TRBJ2-2; perhaps TRBD2 as D (7 bases). The CDR3 DNA reads as TGTGCCAGCAGCTTAGGTTCGGGGGGCTCGGTCCGAATTGGCACCGGGGAGCTGTTTTTT. The encoded protein is CASSLGSGGSVRIGTGELFF.